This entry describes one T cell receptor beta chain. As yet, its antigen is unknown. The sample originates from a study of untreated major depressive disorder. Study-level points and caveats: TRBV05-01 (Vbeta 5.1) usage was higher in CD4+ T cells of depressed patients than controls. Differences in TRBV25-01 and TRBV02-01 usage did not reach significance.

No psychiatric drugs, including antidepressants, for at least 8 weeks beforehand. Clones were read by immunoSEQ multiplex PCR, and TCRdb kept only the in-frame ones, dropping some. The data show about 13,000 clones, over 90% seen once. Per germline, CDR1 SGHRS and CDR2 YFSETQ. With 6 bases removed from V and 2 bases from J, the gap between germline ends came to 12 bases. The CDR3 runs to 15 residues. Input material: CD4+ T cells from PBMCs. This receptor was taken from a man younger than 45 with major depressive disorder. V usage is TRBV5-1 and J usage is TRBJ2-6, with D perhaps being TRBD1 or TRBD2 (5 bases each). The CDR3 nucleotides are TGCGCCAGCATCCGAGGGGAAGCTGGGGCCAACGTCCTGACTTTC. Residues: CASIRGEAGANVLTF. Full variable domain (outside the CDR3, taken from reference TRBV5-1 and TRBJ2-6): KAGVTQTPRYLIKTRGQQVTLSCSPISGHRSVSWYQQTPGQGLQFLFEYFSETQRNKGNFPGRFSGRQFSNSRSEMNVSTLELGDSALYLCASIRGEAGANVLTFGAGSRLTVL.